The 28 T cell receptor beta chains below were found in one sample sequenced in a study of human T cells and chemical hapten exposure. Time point defined: patch test 3, about 24 weeks after DPC sensitization. The treatment: therapeutic diphenylcyclopropenone sensitization with weekly scalp DPC. MiXCR, run by TCRdb on the RACE reads, gives a single entry per CDR3 protein. The data contain 150,000 to 200,000 distinct CDR3 sequences, about a quarter of them singletons. The specimen comprised whole blood, sampled in connection with sensitization to the hapten diphenylcyclopropenone (DPC). The receptor source for this set is a young woman with alopecia areata. Some clones in this sample may be carry-over from other donors' samples.

The chain joins TRBV27 to TRBJ2-2, with 10 bases aligning to TRBD1. The CDR3 spans 15 residues. Germline V gives CDR1 MNHEY, CDR2 SMNVEV (reference sequence). Trimming at V came to 6 bases and at J to 3 bases, leaving 4 bases not matched to a gene. The DNA of the CDR3 is TGTGCCAGCAGAACCGGGACAGGGGACACCGGGGAGCTGTTTTTT. This gives the protein CASRTGTGDTGELFF.

The chain joins TRBV5-6 to TRBJ2-1, with D possibly TRBD1 on 6 matching bases. This CDR3 spans 11 amino acids. CDR1 and CDR2 from the germline V gene are SGHDT and YYEEEE. Trimming cost V 5 bases and J 11 bases, with 11 bases left between them. CDR3 protein: CASRSGTKQFF. The DNA for the CDR3 is TGTGCCAGCAGGTCCGGGACAAAGCAGTTCTTC.

The gene calls are TRBV24-1 and TRBJ2-3; D might be TRBD2 (5 bases). V was shortened by 4 bases and J by 3 bases, with 13 bases between the two germline ends. Germline CDR1 is KGHDR and CDR2 is SFDVKD. This CDR3 is 15 amino acids long. CDR3: CATSEDSRLTDTQYF. The CDR3 DNA is TGTGCCACCAGTGAGGACTCCCGACTGACAGATACGCAGTATTTT.

The CDR3 here is CSVWRGQMNTEAFF. CDR3 sequence (DNA): TGCAGCGTTTGGAGGGGACAGATGAACACTGAAGCTTTCTTT. V gene TRBV29-1 combines with J gene TRBJ1-1, with 7 bases identical to TRBD1. J was trimmed by 0 bases and V by 5 bases; bases with no gene match: 6. The length of the CDR3 is 14 residues. The germline V gene encodes CDR1 SQVTM and CDR2 ANQGSEA. Based on the CDR3 plus reference TRBV29-1 and TRBJ1-1, the full variable domain is SAVISQKPSRDICQRGTSLTIQCQVDSQVTMMFWYRQQPGQSLTLIATANQGSEATYESGFVIDKFPISRPNLTFSTLTVSNMSPEDSSIYLCSVWRGQMNTEAFFGQGTRLTVV.

J is TRBJ1-1 and V is TRBV4-1, with TRBD1 as a possible D gene (5 bases). The CDR3 consists of 17 residues. Deletions cut 3 bases from V and 1 base from J, with 18 bases between. Germline-derived CDR1 and CDR2 are MGHRA and YSYEKL. The CDR3: CASSHGGRQLQNTEAFF. The CDR3 DNA is TGCGCCAGCAGCCATGGAGGAAGACAGCTACAGAACACTGAAGCTTTCTTT.

This clonotype was observed a handful of times. V usage is TRBV29-1 and J usage is TRBJ2-7; D gene uncertain. The CDR3 is 12 amino acids. In germline, CDR1 is SQVTM, CDR2 ANQGSEA. Trimming took 0 bases from V and 0 from J, leaving 3 bases between them. The DNA of the CDR3 is TGCAGCGTTGAAGACAACTCCTACGAGCAGTACTTC. Translation: CSVEDNSYEQYF.

The rearrangement links TRBV3-1 to TRBJ2-3; D gene unclear. The CDR3 is made up of 14 amino acids. The V end lost 6 bases, the J end lost 2 bases, and 12 bases lay between the germline ends. Germline V gives CDR1 LGHDT, CDR2 YNNKEL (reference sequence). The DNA of the CDR3 is TGTGCCAGCAGATACGGACCCACCACAGATACGCAGTATTTT. This gives the protein CASRYGPTTDTQYF.

The V call is TRBV7-8, the J call TRBJ1-4; 9 nucleotides agree with TRBD1. CDR1 is SGHVS and CDR2 is FQNEAQ in the germline V gene. The CDR3 runs to 15 residues. J lost 10 bases, V lost 5 bases, and 11 bases had no gene match. CDR3 coding DNA: TGTGCCAGCAGCACTAACAGGGGGCGTAGTGGAAAACTGTTTTTT. The encoded protein is CASSTNRGRSGKLFF.

The chain uses TRBV9 and TRBJ2-2, with TRBD2 matching 12 bases. CDR1 and CDR2 from the germline V gene are SGDLS and YYNGEE. This CDR3 region has 18 residues. V lost 4 bases, J lost 3 bases, and 10 bases stayed unmatched. CDR3 amino acids: CASSLGLAGQSYTGELFF. In nucleotides, the CDR3 is TGTGCCAGCAGCCTCGGACTAGCGGGGCAGAGTTACACCGGGGAGCTGTTTTTT.

This clonotype was observed many times. J is TRBJ2-2 and V is TRBV7-2, with no clear D. The CDR3 extends over 15 amino acids. Per germline, CDR1 SGHTA and CDR2 FQGNSA. V lost 1 base and J lost 0, with 6 bases in between. In DNA, the CDR3 is TGTGCCAGCAGCTTAGGGGCTGCGAACACCGGGGAGCTGTTTTTT. As protein: CASSLGAANTGELFF.

This clonotype was observed a few times. The chain combines TRBV7-8 with TRBJ2-2; D remains unclear. Germline loops: CDR1 SGHVS, CDR2 FQNEAQ. This CDR3 comprises 16 residues. The germline V and J ends were trimmed by 4 bases and 1 base, with 13 bases remaining between them. The CDR3 DNA reads TGTGCCAGCAGCTCCCCACGGACCGAGAACACCGGGGAGCTGTTTTTT. The encoded protein is CASSSPRTENTGELFF.

The chain combines TRBV9 with TRBJ2-5; 9 positions match TRBD2. Germline V lookup: CDR1 SGDLS, CDR2 YYNGEE. The CDR3 has 15 residues. The junction had 3 bases not matched to a gene; V was cut back by 2 bases and J by 1 base. CDR3 in DNA: TGTGCCAGCAGCGTTTCACTAGCGGGCCAAGAGACCCAGTACTTC. It translates to CASSVSLAGQETQYF.

The chain carries TRBV7-8 and TRBJ2-7, with TRBD1 matching over 8 bases. Germline trimming cut 9 bases from V and 2 bases from J; bases unmatched to any gene: 6. Looked up from germline, CDR1 is SGHVS and CDR2 is FQNEAQ. There are 13 residues in the CDR3. The CDR3 region has the DNA TGTGCCAGGAGGACAGGGCCAACCTACGAGCAGTACTTC. Its protein product is CARRTGPTYEQYF.

This clonotype turned up a few times. This chain connects TRBV20-1 to TRBJ1-1, with a weak D call TRBD1 (6 bases). The CDR3 length is 20 residues. Trimming removed 0 bases from V and 10 bases from J, with 36 bases in between. Per germline, CDR1 DFQATT and CDR2 SNEGSKA (reference sequence). The CDR3: CSARDPLGLRGAWAGAGAFF. As DNA, the CDR3 is TGCAGTGCTAGAGACCCCCTTGGGCTTCGAGGGGCTTGGGCAGGGGCAGGAGCTTTCTTT.

The chain uses TRBV6-6 and TRBJ1-2, with TRBD1 as a possible D gene (6 bases). Germline V gene lookup returns CDR1 MNHNY and CDR2 SVGAGI (reference sequence). Trimming removed 5 bases at V and 2 bases at J, with 15 bases between. The CDR3 extends over 15 amino acids. CDR3 loop: CASSQVSGTNYGYTF. The CDR3 DNA sequence: TGTGCCAGCAGTCAGGTGTCCGGGACAAACTATGGCTACACCTTC.

This clonotype was detected only a few times. The chain employs TRBV7-2 and TRBJ1-5, with no clear D. The CDR3 consists of 13 residues. The germline CDR1 and CDR2 sequences are SGHTA and FQGNSA. The V and J ends lost 5 bases and 4 bases respectively, with 9 bases between them. The CDR3 region has the DNA TGTGCCAGCAGCATCTGGGGAAATCAGCCCCAGCATTTT. Translating gives CASSIWGNQPQHF. Full variable domain (remainder filled in from reference TRBV7-2 and TRBJ1-5): GAGVSQSPSNKVTEKGKDVELRCDPISGHTALYWYRQSLGQGLEFLIYFQGNSAPDKSGLPSDRFSAERTGGSVSTLTIQRTQQEDSAVYLCASSIWGNQPQHFGDGTRLSIL.

The chain uses TRBV7-8 and TRBJ2-2; unclear D gene. V dropped 8 bases and J dropped 8 bases, with 6 bases sitting between them. The CDR3 totals 10 residues. The V gene's germline CDR1 is SGHVS and CDR2 FQNEAQ. In DNA form, the CDR3 reads TGTGCCAGCTTCTCGGGGGAGCTGTTTTTT. Protein product: CASFSGELFF.

This chain joins TRBV20-1 and TRBJ2-1; 8 bases align to TRBD2. Germline loops: CDR1 DFQATT, CDR2 SNEGSKA (reference sequence). The CDR3 runs 15 residues. With V trimmed by 6 bases and J by 10 bases, 17 bases remained unmatched. For the CDR3, the DNA is TGCAGTGCCGTTGGTAAGCGGGAGATCGGCTTGGAGCAGTTCTTC. It encodes CSAVGKREIGLEQFF.

This clonotype was seen a few times. The chain has TRBV7-2 and TRBJ2-7, with 7 positions matching TRBD1. This CDR3 region has 15 residues. Germline trimming cut 2 bases from V and 0 bases from J; bases unmatched to any gene: 4. Germline V gives CDR1 SGHTA, CDR2 FQGNSA. In DNA, the CDR3 is TGTGCCAGCAGCTTAAGGGACAGCAGCTCCTACGAGCAGTACTTC. As protein: CASSLRDSSSYEQYF.

The chain combines TRBV29-1 with TRBJ2-6, with 7 bases matching TRBD2. Germline CDR1 reads SQVTM; CDR2 reads ANQGSEA. CDR3 size: 15 residues. V trimming: 1 base; J trimming: 2 bases; junction bases outside the gene matches: 2. The CDR3 DNA sequence: TGCAGCGTTGAAGGGGCGGGGGCTGGGGCCAACGTCCTGACTTTC. Its protein is CSVEGAGAGANVLTF.

This chain connects TRBV29-1 to TRBJ2-2, with 11 bases that match TRBD2. This CDR3 region has 13 residues. V trimming: 7 bases; J trimming: 4 bases; junction bases outside the gene matches: 2. CDR1 is SQVTM, CDR2 ANQGSEA, per germline. CDR3 protein: CSATSGGTGELFF. The CDR3 bases are TGCAGCGCTACTAGCGGGGGCACCGGGGAGCTGTTTTTT.

This clonotype has just a few counts. V is TRBV15 and J is TRBJ2-7, with D possibly matching TRBD2 (6 bases). Germline CDR1 reads LNHNV; CDR2 reads YYDKDF (reference sequence). The germline V and J ends were trimmed by 0 bases and 0 bases, with 15 bases remaining between them. CDR3 length: 17 residues. For the CDR3, the DNA is TGTGCCACCAGCAGAGATGGAGGGGAAGGGAGCTCCTACGAGCAGTACTTC. It encodes CATSRDGGEGSSYEQYF. Full variable domain (remainder filled in from reference TRBV15 and TRBJ2-7): DAMVIQNPRYQVTQFGKPVTLSCSQTLNHNVMYWYQQKSSQAPKLLFHYYDKDFNNEADTPDNFQSRRPNTSFCFLDIRSPGLGDTAMYLCATSRDGGEGSSYEQYFGPGTRLTVT.

The V gene is TRBV7-8, the J gene TRBJ2-2; TRBD2 matches 7 bases. V dropped 6 bases and J dropped 5; count of bases not matched to a gene: 9. The CDR3 sequence is 15 residues long. Germline V gene data show CDR1 as SGHVS and CDR2 as FQNEAQ. CDR3 DNA sequence: TGTGCCAGCAGTGGGAGGGAGGGCCCAACCGGGGAGCTGTTTTTT. Amino acid sequence: CASSGREGPTGELFF.

This clonotype turned up a few times. The chain recombines TRBV5-1 with TRBJ1-6, with a tentative D call TRBD1 (6 bases). The V end lost 2 bases, the J end lost 7 bases, and 10 bases lay between the germline ends. Per the germline V gene, CDR1 is SGHRS and CDR2 is YFSETQ. The CDR3 totals 14 residues. Here the CDR3 DNA reads TGCGCCAGCAGCTTCGGACAGAGAAATTCACCCCTCCACTTT. Its translation is CASSFGQRNSPLHF.

This clonotype has just one count. This chain links TRBV28 with TRBJ2-7, with 8 positions matching TRBD1. V was pared by 5 bases and J by 1 base, with 7 bases of the junction left unmatched. Germline loops: CDR1 MDHEN, CDR2 SYDVKM. The CDR3 sequence is 15 residues long. DNA of the CDR3: TGTGCCAGCAGTGACCCAGGGGGCGAATCCTACGAGCAGTACTTC. It encodes CASSDPGGESYEQYF.

V gene TRBV25-1 combines with J gene TRBJ2-2, with 13 bases identical to TRBD2. V lost 6 bases to trimming and J lost 5 bases; unmatched junction nucleotides: 3. The germline gives CDR1 MGHDK, CDR2 SYGVNS. This CDR3 contains 15 residues. CDR3: CASRGLAGVTGELFF. In nucleotides, the CDR3 is TGTGCCAGCAGAGGACTAGCGGGAGTTACCGGGGAGCTGTTTTTT.

V is TRBV7-2 and J is TRBJ2-2; possibly TRBD2 for D (5 bases). The CDR3 consists of 15 residues. V was shortened by 3 bases and J by 5 bases, with 13 bases between the two germline ends. Germline lookup yields CDR1 SGHTA and CDR2 FQGNSA. The CDR3 DNA reads TGTGCCAGCAGCTTGGACTCTTCTTCGACCGGGGAGCTGTTTTTT. This sequence encodes CASSLDSSSTGELFF.

This clonotype was picked up a small number of times. The chain couples TRBV3-1 to TRBJ2-7; perhaps TRBD1 as D (5 bases). CDR1 is LGHDT and CDR2 is YNNKEL in the germline V gene (reference sequence). V was cut by 5 bases and J by 3 bases, with 11 bases left in between. CDR3 length equals 13 residues. The CDR3 nucleotides read TGTGCCAGCAGCGACAGTTGGGACTACGAGCAGTACTTC. Protein sequence: CASSDSWDYEQYF.